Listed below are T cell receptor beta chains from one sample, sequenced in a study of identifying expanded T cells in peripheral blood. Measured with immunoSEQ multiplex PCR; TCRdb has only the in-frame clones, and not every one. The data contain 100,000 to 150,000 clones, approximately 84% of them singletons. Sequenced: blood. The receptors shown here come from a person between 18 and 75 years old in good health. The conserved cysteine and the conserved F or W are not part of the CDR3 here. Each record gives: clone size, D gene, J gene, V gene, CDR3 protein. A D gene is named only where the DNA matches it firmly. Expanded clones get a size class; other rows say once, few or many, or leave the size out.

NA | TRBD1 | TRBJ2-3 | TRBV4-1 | ASSQYPTGESTDTQY
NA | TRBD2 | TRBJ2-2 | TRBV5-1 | ASSYAGGTGELF
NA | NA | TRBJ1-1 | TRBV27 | ASSLARGVPEAF
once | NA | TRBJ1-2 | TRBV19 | ASSIARTPDHGYT
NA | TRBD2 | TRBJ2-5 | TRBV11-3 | ASSFPGGQETQY
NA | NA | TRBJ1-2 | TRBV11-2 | ASSPGGATRGYT
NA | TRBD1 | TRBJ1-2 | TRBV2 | ASETGKGYGYT
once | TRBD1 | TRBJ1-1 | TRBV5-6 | ASSLVGTGVLRAEAF
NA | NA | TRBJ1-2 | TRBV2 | ASTRGLTASEGYT
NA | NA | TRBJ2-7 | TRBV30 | AWSSRESSFYERY
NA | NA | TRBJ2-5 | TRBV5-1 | ASSLGDSSGRETQY
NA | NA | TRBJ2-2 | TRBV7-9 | ASRTSPANTGELF
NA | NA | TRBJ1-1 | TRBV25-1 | ASSDEPAVRAF
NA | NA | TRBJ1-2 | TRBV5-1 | ASSLGFVRPDTV
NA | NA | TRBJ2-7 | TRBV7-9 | ASSPWTSQQY
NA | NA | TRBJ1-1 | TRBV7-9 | ASIDTPNTEAF
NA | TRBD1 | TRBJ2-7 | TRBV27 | ASTTGGSYEQY
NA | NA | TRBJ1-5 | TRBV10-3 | AISQSNQPQH
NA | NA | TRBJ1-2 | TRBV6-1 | ASSVEAASYGYT
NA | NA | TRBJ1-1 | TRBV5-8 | ASSPRQLHGTEAF
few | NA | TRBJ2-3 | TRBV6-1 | ASSEGNSPTDTQY
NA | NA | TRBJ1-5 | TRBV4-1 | ASSQDRSWLQPQH
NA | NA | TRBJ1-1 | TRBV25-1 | ASSDEGDRAEAF
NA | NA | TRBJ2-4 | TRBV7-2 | ASSLVGGENIQY
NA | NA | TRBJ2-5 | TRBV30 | AWSVRERETQY
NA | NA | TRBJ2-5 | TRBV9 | ASSVDGTRGEETQY
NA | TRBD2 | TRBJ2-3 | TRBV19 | ASSRSPGLAGDTQY
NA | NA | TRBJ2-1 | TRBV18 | ASSPLGQTYNEQF
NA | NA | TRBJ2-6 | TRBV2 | ASSNSGPRAGANVLT
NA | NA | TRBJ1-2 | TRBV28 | ASSVPAANYGYT
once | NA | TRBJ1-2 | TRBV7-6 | ASSSGTKIGTDYGYT
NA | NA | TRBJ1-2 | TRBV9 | ASSVGSGGSPSLDYGYT
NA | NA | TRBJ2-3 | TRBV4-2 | ASSPVPLGGDTQY
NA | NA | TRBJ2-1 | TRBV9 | ASSVGVAGYINEQF
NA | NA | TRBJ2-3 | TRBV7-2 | ASSLGGVSDTQY
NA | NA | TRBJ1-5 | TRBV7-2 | ASSLQGYQPQH
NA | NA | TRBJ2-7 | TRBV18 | ASSPRGRDPLYEQY
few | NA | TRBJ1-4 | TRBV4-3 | ASSQEDEKLF
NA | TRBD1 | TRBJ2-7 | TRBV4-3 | ASSQDQVATGAYEQY
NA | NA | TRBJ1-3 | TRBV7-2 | ASSRTGNTGNTIY
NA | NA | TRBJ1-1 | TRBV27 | ASSGWSGRNTEAF
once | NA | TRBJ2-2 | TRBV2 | ASNSLRELF
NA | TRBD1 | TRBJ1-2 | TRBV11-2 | ASSLGQAGGYT
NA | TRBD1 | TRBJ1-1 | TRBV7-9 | ATMRGQMNTEAF
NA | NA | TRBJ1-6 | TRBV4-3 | ASSQEGPNSPLH
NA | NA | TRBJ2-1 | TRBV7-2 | ASSLGVVRGFIQF
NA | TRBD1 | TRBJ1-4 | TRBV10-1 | ASQDRASEKLF
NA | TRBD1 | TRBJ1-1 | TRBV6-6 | ASSYSGQGDTEAF
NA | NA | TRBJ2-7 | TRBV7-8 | ASSSIPETYEQY
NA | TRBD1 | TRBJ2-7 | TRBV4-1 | ASSWDRGQYEQY
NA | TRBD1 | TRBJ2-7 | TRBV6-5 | ASRTDRHRYEQY
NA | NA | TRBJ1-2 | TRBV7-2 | ASSLVAPNQYGYT
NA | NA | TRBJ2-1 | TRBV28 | ASSSPGATGF